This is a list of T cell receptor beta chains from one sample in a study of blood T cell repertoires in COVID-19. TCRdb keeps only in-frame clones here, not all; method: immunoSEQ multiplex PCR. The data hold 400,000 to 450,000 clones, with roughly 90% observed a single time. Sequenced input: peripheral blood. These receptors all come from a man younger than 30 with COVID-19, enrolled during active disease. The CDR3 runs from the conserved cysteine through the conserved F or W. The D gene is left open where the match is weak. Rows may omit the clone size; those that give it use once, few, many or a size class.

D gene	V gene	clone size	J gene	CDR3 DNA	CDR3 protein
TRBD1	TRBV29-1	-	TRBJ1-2	TGCAGCGTTGAAGTAGATGGACAGGGGGGCTATGGCTACACCTTC	CSVEVDGQGGYGYTF
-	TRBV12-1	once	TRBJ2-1	TGTGCCAGCAGCCCCGACGTGGGGGGGTACAATGAGCAGTTCTTC	CASSPDVGGYNEQFF
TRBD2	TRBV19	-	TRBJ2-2	TGTGCCAGTAGTATAGGAGGACTAGCGGGAGTCGGAACCGGGGAGCTGTTTTTT	CASSIGGLAGVGTGELFF
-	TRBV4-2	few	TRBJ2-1	TGTGCCAGCAGCCAAGATCCGGGACTGGGAAGTGATGAGCAGTTCTTC	CASSQDPGLGSDEQFF
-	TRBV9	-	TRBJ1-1	TGTGCCAGCAGCGTAGGGTTCGGGGGATCGAACACTGAAGCTTTCTTT	CASSVGFGGSNTEAFF
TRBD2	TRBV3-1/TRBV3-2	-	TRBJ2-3	TGTGCCAGCAGCCAGAGGCCAAACCGAAGACTAGCGGGGGGGCGGCAGTATTTT	CASSQRPNRRLAGGRQYF
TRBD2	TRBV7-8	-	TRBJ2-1	TGTGCCAGCAGCTTAGCGCGGGGCAGGGGACTAGAAAGGGCCAATGAGCAGTTCTTC	CASSLARGRGLERANEQFF
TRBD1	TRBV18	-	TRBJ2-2	TGTGCCAGCTCCCCAGGACAGGGGGCTTCCACCGGGGAGCTGTTTTTT	CASSPGQGASTGELFF
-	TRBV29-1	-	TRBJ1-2	TGCAGCGTTGAAGGGTTCGGCTATGGCTACACCTTC	CSVEGFGYGYTF
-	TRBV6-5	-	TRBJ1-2	TGTGCCAGCAGTTCCGCCGGGGGGGACGCTAACTATGGCTACACCTTC	CASSSAGGDANYGYTF
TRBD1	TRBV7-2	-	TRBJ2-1	TGTGCCAGCAGCTCTCGTACAGGGGGAAGCGATGAGCAGTTCTTC	CASSSRTGGSDEQFF
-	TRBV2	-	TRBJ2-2	TGTGCCGTAGGACGAGGGCTACTGACCGGGGAGCTGTTTTTT	CAVGRGLLTGELFF
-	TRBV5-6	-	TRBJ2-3	TGTGCCAGCAGCCCTAACACAGATACGCAGTATTTT	CASSPNTDTQYF
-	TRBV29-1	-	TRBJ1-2	TGCAGCGCCTGGTCCAGGGTCAACTATGGCTACACCTTC	CSAWSRVNYGYTF
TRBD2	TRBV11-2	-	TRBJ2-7	TGTGCCAGCAGCTTAGATGCGTCGGGGGGTTTCCACGAGCAGTACTTC	CASSLDASGGFHEQYF
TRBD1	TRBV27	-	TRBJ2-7	TGTGCCAGCAGTTTCACAGGGGGTTCATTACACGAGCAGTACTTC	CASSFTGGSLHEQYF
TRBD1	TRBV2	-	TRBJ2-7	TGTGCCAGCAGCAACAGGGGAAGGGAGCAGTACTTC	CASSNRGREQYF
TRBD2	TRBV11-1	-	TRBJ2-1	TGTGCCACCTCACCCCAGCGGGGTTACAATGAGCAGTTCTTC	CATSPQRGYNEQFF
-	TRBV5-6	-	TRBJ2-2	TGTGCCAGCAGCTTGGGCCAACACCACAGGGCTAACACCGGGGAGCTGTTTTTT	CASSLGQHHRANTGELFF
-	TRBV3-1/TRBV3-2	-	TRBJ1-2	TGTGCCAGCAGCCAATCACTAAGTGGCTACACCTTC	CASSQSLSGYTF
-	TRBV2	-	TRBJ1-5	TGTGCCAGCAGGGCGGATAGCAATCAGCCCCAGCATTTT	CASRADSNQPQHF
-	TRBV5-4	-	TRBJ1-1	TGTGCCAGCAGCCCCCAACAGGGAAACACTGAAGCTTTCTTT	CASSPQQGNTEAFF
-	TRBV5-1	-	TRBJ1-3	TGCGCCAGCAGCTTGGAAGCAACCGCCGGAAACACCATATATTTT	CASSLEATAGNTIYF
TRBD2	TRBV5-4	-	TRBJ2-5	TGTGCCAGCAGCTTTCTAAACGGGGGGGCCTTTGAGACCCAGTACTTC	CASSFLNGGAFETQYF
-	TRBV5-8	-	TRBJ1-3	TGTGCCAGCAGCTTGGATGGACGGGAATTCTCTGGAAACACCATATATTTT	CASSLDGREFSGNTIYF
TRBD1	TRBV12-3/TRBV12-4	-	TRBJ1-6	TGTGCCAGCGGACAGGGGTTAGCACCCCTCCACTTT	CASGQGLAPLHF
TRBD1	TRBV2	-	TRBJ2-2	TGTGCCGGCAGGACAGGGCGTGGCACCGGGGAGCTGTTTTTT	CAGRTGRGTGELFF
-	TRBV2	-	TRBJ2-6	TGTGCCAGCGATTCAACAGGGACTGGGGCCAACGTCCTGACTTTC	CASDSTGTGANVLTF
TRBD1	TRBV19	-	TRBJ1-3	TGTGCCAGTAGTATCGAAGGACAGGGGATGGGAAACACCATATATTTT	CASSIEGQGMGNTIYF
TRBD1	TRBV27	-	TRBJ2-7	TGTGCCACCAAGGACAGGGAATTCTCCGAGCAGTACTTC	CATKDREFSEQYF
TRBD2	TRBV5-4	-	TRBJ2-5	TGTGCCAGCAGCACTCCGACTAGCGAAGAGACCCAGTACTTC	CASSTPTSEETQYF
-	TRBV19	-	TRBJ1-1	TGTGCCAGTAGTTCCCCTCCTCAGGGGCTAGAACTGCCTGAAGCTTTCTTT	CASSSPPQGLELPEAFF
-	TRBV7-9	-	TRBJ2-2	TGTGCCAGCAGCCCCCCGACAAGCCCCACCGGGGAGCTGTTTTTT	CASSPPTSPTGELFF
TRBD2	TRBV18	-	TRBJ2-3	TGTGCCAGCTCCGAGTTTACCGGGGGGACAGATACGCAGTATTTT	CASSEFTGGTDTQYF
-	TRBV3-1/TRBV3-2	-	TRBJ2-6	TGTGCCAGCAGCCAAGAGGGCCAGGTCTCTGGGGCCAACGTCCTGACTTTC	CASSQEGQVSGANVLTF
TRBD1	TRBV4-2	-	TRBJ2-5	TGTGCCAGCAGCCAAGACAGGGGGTCGTTGAAAGAGACCCAGTACTTC	CASSQDRGSLKETQYF
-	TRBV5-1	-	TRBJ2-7	TGCGCCAGCAGCCGGGGGACGGCAGAATTCTACGAGCAGTACTTC	CASSRGTAEFYEQYF
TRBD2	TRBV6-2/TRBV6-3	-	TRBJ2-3	TGTGCCAGCAGTTACCGGTTCGCGGGAGGGGAATCTAGCACAGATACGCAGTATTTT	CASSYRFAGGESSTDTQYF
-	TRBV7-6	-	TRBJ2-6	TGTGCCAGCAGCTTAAATAGCGGCTCTGGGGCCAACGTCCTGACTTTC	CASSLNSGSGANVLTF
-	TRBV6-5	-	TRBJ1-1	TGTGCCATCAGACGTCAGGGGAACACTGAAGCTTTCTTT	CAIRRQGNTEAFF
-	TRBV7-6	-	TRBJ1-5	TGTGCCAGCAGCTTAGCGAACAGGGACGGGAATCAGCCCCAGCATTTT	CASSLANRDGNQPQHF
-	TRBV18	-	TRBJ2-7	TGTGCCAGCTCACCGGATGCAGGGAACTCCTACGAGCAGTACTTC	CASSPDAGNSYEQYF
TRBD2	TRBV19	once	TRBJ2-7	TGTGCCAGTAGTCCTCTAGCGGAGTCCTACGAGCAGTACTTC	CASSPLAESYEQYF
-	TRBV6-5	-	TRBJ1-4	TGTGCCAGCAGACGCACAGGGCTGAGTAATGAAAAACTGTTTTTT	CASRRTGLSNEKLFF
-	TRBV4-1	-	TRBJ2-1	TGCGCCAGCAGCATCACAGGGTCGGTCGATGAGCAGTTCTTC	CASSITGSVDEQFF